The source of this T cell receptor beta chain is a study of blood T cell repertoires in COVID-19. The wider study: There were acute and convalescent COVID-19 samples, and they came from the United States, Italy and Spain. Sample material is recorded as cDNA or gDNA derived from T cells, B-cell-depleted T cells, or PBMCs.

Produced via immunoSEQ multiplex PCR; TCRdb's table is partial and in-frame only. Found here are tens of thousands of clones, approximately 92% of them singletons; the top ten hold less than 50%. Between the trimmed V and J ends, which lost 7 bases and 1 base, there was a span of 9 bases. Germline values: CDR1 KGHDR, CDR2 SFDVKD. This CDR3 contains 14 residues. The chain joins TRBV24-1 to TRBJ2-2, with a tentative D call TRBD2 (5 bases). The material sequenced was peripheral blood. The TCR originated in an older woman with COVID-19, enrolled during active disease. The CDR3 sequence is CATRGGWNTGELFF. In nucleotides, the CDR3 is TGTGCCACCAGAGGCGGGTGGAACACCGGGGAGCTGTTTTTT.